This TCR beta chain was documented in a study of T cell changes during pregnancy in multiple sclerosis. Assay: immunoSEQ multiplex PCR; the TCRdb copy retains only in-frame clones and omits some. The table shows 35,000 to 40,000 clones, with 94% occurring only once. This CDR3 region has 15 residues. CDR1 is MGHDK, CDR2 SYGVNS, per germline. V lost 5 bases to trimming and J lost 2 bases, with 16 bases between them. The TCR was taken from a female donor with multiple sclerosis, enrolled in a pregnancy study. The sequencing here drew on CD4+ T cells from peripheral blood mononuclear cells, taken in the second trimester of pregnancy. This sequence joins TRBV25-1 and TRBJ2-7, with a tentative D call TRBD2 (7 bases). Written as DNA, the CDR3 is TGTGCCAGCAGTCGACGGGGGGCTATACCCTACGAGCAGTACTTC. Protein product: CASSRRGAIPYEQYF.